The TCR beta chain under discussion was sequenced for a study of cytomegalovirus exposure and HLA in healthy donors. The PCR had 60 Vbeta and 13 Jbeta primers. Clones were read by immunoSEQ multiplex PCR, and TCRdb kept only the in-frame ones, dropping some. Of tens of thousands of clones listed, less than 80% are singletons. This TCR came from a male donor in good health and CMV-seronegative. Material for sequencing was PBMCs.

The chain's CDR3 is CASSLVSRMDGYTF. CDR3 DNA sequence: TGTGCCAGCAGCTTAGTAAGCAGGATGGATGGCTACACCTTC. This rearrangement joins TRBV11-2 to TRBJ1-2; no definite D call. Trimming pared 1 base from V and 6 bases from J, leaving 12 bases between. CDR3 length: 14 amino acids. CDR1 is SGHAT, CDR2 FQNNGV, per germline.